One and the same sample provided the 19 T cell receptor beta chains below, sequenced in a study of shared clonotypes between healthy human individuals. TCRdb's table, derived via immunoSEQ multiplex PCR, lists solely in-frame clones and lacks some. The sample has about 2,200,000 clones, approximately 94% seen once. CD8 cells classed as naive were CD45RO-negative and positively selected for CCR7, excluding terminally differentiated effector memory CD45RA+ cells. The source material was naive CD8+ T cells from PBMCs. The receptor set was obtained from a man between 18 and 29 years old in good health. Some clones in this sample may be carry-over from other donors' samples.

The chain couples TRBV13 to TRBJ2-7; D unresolved. V dropped 5 bases and J dropped 6 bases, with 14 bases sitting between them. The CDR3 is 13 amino acids. Germline assignment: CDR1 PRHDT and CDR2 FYEKMQ (reference sequence). Written as DNA, the CDR3 is TGTGCCAGCAGCCCACCAGGAGTATTCGAGCAGTACTTC. Amino acids: CASSPPGVFEQYF.

The chain is built from TRBV4-1 and TRBJ1-1; D is uncertain. V lost 2 bases to trimming and J lost 1 base, with 8 bases between them. CDR1 MGHRA and CDR2 YSYEKL come from the germline V gene. CDR3 length: 14 residues. CDR3 sequence (DNA): TGCGCCAGCAGCCAACAAGTTTCGAACACTGAAGCTTTCTTT. Translating gives CASSQQVSNTEAFF.

This clone was seen just once. The V and J genes are TRBV5-8 and TRBJ2-7; TRBD1 is a possible D gene (6 bases). CDR3 length: 14 residues. Germline V lookup: CDR1 SGHTS, CDR2 YDEGEE. V dropped 2 bases and J dropped 2 bases, with 11 bases sitting between them. The CDR3 sequence: CASSFKTGPYEQYF. In nucleotides, the CDR3 is TGTGCCAGCAGCTTCAAGACAGGTCCCTACGAGCAGTACTTC.

The chain carries TRBV27 and TRBJ1-5, with 7 bases matching TRBD1. With V trimmed by 7 bases and J by 3 bases, 6 bases remained unmatched. CDR1 is MNHEY and CDR2 is SMNVEV in the germline V gene (reference sequence). CDR3 length equals 14 residues. The CDR3 sequence: CASKAGGINQPQHF. The CDR3, as DNA: TGTGCCAGCAAGGCAGGGGGGATCAATCAGCCCCAGCATTTT.

This clone has only one observation. The chain couples TRBV7-9 to TRBJ2-4; TRBD1 agrees at 10 bases. Germline V CDR1 and CDR2: SEHNR, FQNEAQ (reference sequence). Germline trimming cut 6 bases from V and 7 bases from J; bases unmatched to any gene: 9. The CDR3 sequence is 15 residues long. CDR3 sequence reads: CASRRLGDRGNIQYF. CDR3 bases: TGTGCCAGCAGGAGATTAGGGGACAGGGGCAACATTCAGTACTTC.

The chain uses TRBV9 and TRBJ2-3, with 12 bases fitting TRBD2. This CDR3 region has 15 residues. CDR1 is SGDLS and CDR2 is YYNGEE in the germline V gene. V lost 3 bases to trimming and J lost 3 bases; unmatched junction nucleotides: 2. This CDR3 is CASSATSGRTDTQYF. The CDR3 bases are TGTGCCAGCAGCGCGACTAGCGGGAGAACAGATACGCAGTATTTT.

This clone was detected only once. This chain joins TRBV27 and TRBJ1-5; no firm D call. This CDR3 has 16 amino acids. The V and J ends lost 3 bases and 5 bases respectively, with 17 bases between them. The V gene's germline CDR1 is MNHEY and CDR2 SMNVEV (reference sequence). The CDR3 nucleotides are TGTGCCAGCAGTTTGGATCCGGGTCCTTCCCATCAGCCCCAGCATTTT. Protein sequence: CASSLDPGPSHQPQHF.

The chain recombines TRBV10-1 with TRBJ2-2; weak D call: TRBD1 (6 bases). The CDR3 length is 14 residues. CDR1 WNHNN and CDR2 SYGVQD come from the germline V gene (reference sequence). Trimming removed 4 bases at V and 1 base at J, with 7 bases between. CDR3 protein: CASSARGNTGELFF. In DNA form, the CDR3 reads TGCGCCAGCAGTGCCAGGGGGAACACCGGGGAGCTGTTTTTT.

This chain joins TRBV5-4 and TRBJ2-1; D is possibly TRBD2 (6 bases). Trimming removed 4 bases from V and 4 bases from J, with 9 bases in between. CDR1 and CDR2 from the germline V gene are SGHNT and YYREEE (reference sequence). The CDR3 length is 13 residues. The CDR3 DNA reads as TGTGCCAGCAGCGAGCGGGCTTACAATGAGCAGTTCTTC. Amino acid sequence: CASSERAYNEQFF.

The genes are TRBV5-1 and TRBJ2-5; D possibly corresponds to TRBD2 (5 bases). CDR1 and CDR2 from the germline V gene are SGHRS and YFSETQ. The CDR3 is 12 residues long. V lost 5 bases and J 3 bases, leaving 8 bases between the germline ends. Here the CDR3 reads CASRQREETQYF. In nucleotides, the CDR3 is TGCGCCAGCAGACAGAGGGAAGAGACCCAGTACTTC.

A remark on this clone: This may stem from a read error, because a much larger clone lies one nucleotide away. The chain is built from TRBV5-8 and TRBJ1-5; 9 nucleotides line up with TRBD1. V lost 2 bases to trimming and J lost 3 bases; unmatched junction nucleotides: 3. CDR1 SGHTS and CDR2 YDEGEE come from the germline V gene. There are 15 residues in the CDR3. The CDR3 DNA is TGTGCCAGCAGCTTCGGACAGGGGCCCAATCAGCCCCAGCATTTT. Its translation: CASSFGQGPNQPQHF.

The rearrangement joins TRBV6-5 to TRBJ2-5, with TRBD1 matching 9 bases. Per germline, CDR1 MNHEY and CDR2 SVGAGI. This CDR3 comprises 15 residues. The junction had 10 bases not matched to a gene; V was cut back by 6 bases and J by 5 bases. The CDR3 DNA reads TGTGCCAGCAGGGGGACAGGGTATTTGACGGAGACCCAGTACTTC. Translating it yields CASRGTGYLTETQYF.

Comment on this clone: Additional DNA sequences in this sample encode the identical CDR3. The rearrangement links TRBV27 to TRBJ2-2, with 12 bases fitting TRBD1. Germline CDR1 and CDR2: MNHEY and SMNVEV (reference sequence). The CDR3 length is 16 residues. V lost 1 base and J lost 6; bases outside the gene matches: 3. DNA of the CDR3: TGTGCCAGCAGTTTATTGGGGACAGGGGGCTCCGGGGAGCTGTTTTTT. This gives the protein CASSLLGTGGSGELFF.

The chain couples TRBV19 to TRBJ2-7; D may be TRBD1 (8 bases). V shed 10 bases and J shed 4 bases, with 17 bases lying between them. The CDR3 is 13 amino acids. The germline CDR1 and CDR2 sequences are LNHDA and SQIVND (reference sequence). CDR3 in amino acids: CATSTGGGYEQYF. As DNA, the CDR3 is TGTGCCACCTCTACAGGGGGGGGGTACGAGCAGTACTTC.

The rearrangement links TRBV19 to TRBJ2-7; 7 bases align to TRBD1. This CDR3 region has 15 residues. The J segment lost 2 bases and the V segment lost 2 bases, leaving 6 bases of the junction unmatched. Germline V CDR1 and CDR2: LNHDA, SQIVND (reference sequence). The CDR3 reads CASSILGQGAYEQYF. The CDR3 bases are TGTGCCAGTAGTATATTGGGCCAGGGGGCCTACGAGCAGTACTTC.

The V gene is TRBV27, the J gene TRBJ2-3; TRBD2 matches 16 bases. Germline V gene data show CDR1 as MNHEY and CDR2 as SMNVEV (reference sequence). The length of the CDR3 is 18 residues. V trimming: 6 bases; J trimming: 4 bases; junction bases outside the gene matches: 10. Here the CDR3 DNA reads TGTGCCAGCAGCCTACAGGGACTAGCGGGAGGGCCGGCAGATACGCAGTATTTT. Amino acid sequence: CASSLQGLAGGPADTQYF.

The table lists this clone with a count of one. J is TRBJ2-2 and V is TRBV5-1; 11 bases align to TRBD2. V was pared by 5 bases and J by 7 bases, with 4 bases of the junction left unmatched. In germline, CDR1 is SGHRS, CDR2 YFSETQ. This CDR3 contains 14 residues. The CDR3 region has the DNA TGCGCCAGCAGGTCCGGGACTAGCGGCGGGGAGCTGTTTTTT. Translated, it gives CASRSGTSGGELFF.

This chain joins TRBV9 and TRBJ2-7; D remains unclear. Germline V gene data show CDR1 as SGDLS and CDR2 as YYNGEE. The CDR3 is made up of 15 amino acids. The ends were cut back, 0 bases at V and 6 bases at J, with 16 bases in the middle. The CDR3 DNA sequence: TGTGCCAGCAGCGTAGGAGTCTCGCAGATCTCCGAGCAGTACTTC. This encodes CASSVGVSQISEQYF.

V usage is TRBV12-5 and J usage is TRBJ2-5, with a weak D call TRBD1 (6 bases). V dropped 7 bases and J dropped 2 bases, with 17 bases sitting between them. This CDR3 comprises 15 residues. The germline V gene encodes CDR1 LGHNT and CDR2 FRNRAP. CDR3 amino acids: CASAQAGAGQETQYF. As DNA, the CDR3 is TGTGCTAGTGCCCAAGCAGGGGCTGGACAAGAGACCCAGTACTTC. Complete variable domain (other parts from reference TRBV12-5 and TRBJ2-5): DARVTQTPRHKVTEMGQEVTMRCQPILGHNTVFWYRQTMMQGLELLAYFRNRAPLDDSGMPKDRFSAEMPDATLATLKIQPSEPRDSAVYFCASAQAGAGQETQYFGPGTRLLVL.